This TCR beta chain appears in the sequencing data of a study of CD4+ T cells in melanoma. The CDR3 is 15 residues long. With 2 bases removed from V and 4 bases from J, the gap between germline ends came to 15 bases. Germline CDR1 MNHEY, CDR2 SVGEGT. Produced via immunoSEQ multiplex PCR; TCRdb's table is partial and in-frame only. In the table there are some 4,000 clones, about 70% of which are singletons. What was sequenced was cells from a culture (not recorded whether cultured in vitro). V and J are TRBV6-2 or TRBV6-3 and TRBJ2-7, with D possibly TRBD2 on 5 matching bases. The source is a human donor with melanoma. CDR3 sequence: CASSYPPGSEYEQYF. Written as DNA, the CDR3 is TGTGCCAGCAGTTACCCTCCGGGTAGCGAGTACGAGCAGTACTTC.